These 21 T cell receptor beta chains share one sample of origin, sequenced in a study of T cell clones after liver transplantation. Using immunoSEQ multiplex PCR, the repertoire was profiled, and TCRdb retains in-frame clones only, with some absent. The table includes nearly 55,000 clones, roughly 83% detected once. This sample comprised CD4+ T cells from blood, obtained before liver transplant. Receptors were obtained from a human donor who received a liver transplant.

The chain is built from TRBV5-1 and TRBJ2-7, with D tentatively TRBD2 (5 bases). Germline CDR1 SGHRS, CDR2 YFSETQ. The length of the CDR3 is 14 residues. Trimming removed 0 bases at V and 7 bases at J, with 14 bases between. The CDR3 nucleotides are TGCGCCAGCAGCTTGGCCGGGTATTCGGGGGAGCAGTACTTC. Translated: CASSLAGYSGEQYF. The full variable domain, completed using reference TRBV5-1 and TRBJ2-7, is KAGVTQTPRYLIKTRGQQVTLSCSPISGHRSVSWYQQTPGQGLQFLFEYFSETQRNKGNFPGRFSGRQFSNSRSEMNVSTLELGDSALYLCASSLAGYSGEQYFGPGTRLTVT.

The chain links TRBV6-5 to TRBJ2-3, with D tentatively TRBD2 (5 bases). The CDR3 runs to 10 residues. Trimming took off 5 bases at V and 8 bases at J, with 5 bases between the two ends. The germline V gene has CDR1 MNHEY and CDR2 SVGAGI. Written as DNA, the CDR3 is TGTGCCAGCAGTGCGGGTACGCAGTATTTT. It translates to CASSAGTQYF.

The chain links TRBV18 to TRBJ2-5; D is unclear. The CDR3 length is 13 residues. The germline V and J ends were trimmed by 2 bases and 5 bases, with 9 bases remaining between them. Germline V gene data show CDR1 as KGHSH and CDR2 as LQKENI. DNA for the CDR3: TGTGCCAGCTCACCAGGATGGGCGGAGACCCAGTACTTC. Translated: CASSPGWAETQYF. The full variable domain, its missing parts supplied by reference TRBV18 and TRBJ2-5, is NAGVMQNPRHLVRRRGQEARLRCSPMKGHSHVYWYRQLPEEGLKFMVYLQKENIIDESGMPKERFSAEFPKEGPSILRIQQVVRGDSAAYFCASSPGWAETQYFGPGTRLLVL.

The rearrangement links TRBV4-2 to TRBJ2-5, with 7 bases that match TRBD2. Germline V gene sequence: CDR1 LGHNA, CDR2 YNFKEQ. With V trimmed by 0 bases and J by 13 bases, 8 bases remained unmatched. This CDR3 is built from 13 residues. Written as DNA, the CDR3 is TGTGCCAGCAGCCAAGAGGATTCCGGGGGGAGGTACTTC. This codes for CASSQEDSGGRYF.

The chain carries TRBV19 and TRBJ1-2; 8 nucleotides line up with TRBD1. V shed 1 base, J shed 2 bases, and the junction held 9 bases outside the gene matches. Germline CDR1 LNHDA, CDR2 SQIVND (reference sequence). The CDR3 covers 17 residues. CDR3 bases: TGTGCCAGTAGTATAGCAGTTCAGGGGGCGCAAAACTATGGCTACACCTTC. Encoded protein: CASSIAVQGAQNYGYTF.

The rearrangement uses TRBV9 and TRBJ1-3; TRBD1 aligns across 9 bases. Germline CDR1 and CDR2: SGDLS and YYNGEE. Trimming removed 3 bases from V and 0 bases from J; junction bases left unmatched: 7. CDR3 size: 17 residues. The CDR3 DNA reads TGTGCCAGCAGCGCCGAAGGGACAGGGCGCTCTGGAAACACCATATATTTT. Translated, it gives CASSAEGTGRSGNTIYF. Full variable domain (rest looked up from reference TRBV9 and TRBJ1-3): DSGVTQTPKHLITATGQRVTLRCSPRSGDLSVYWYQQSLDQGLQFLIQYYNGEERAKGNILERFSAQQFPDLHSELNLSSLELGDSALYFCASSAEGTGRSGNTIYFGEGSWLTVV.

This chain joins TRBV23-1 and TRBJ2-6, with D possibly being TRBD1 (5 bases). TRBV23-1 is an open reading frame, and its role is uncertain. This CDR3 is 17 amino acids long. The V end lost 0 bases, the J end lost 0 bases, and 9 bases lay between the germline ends. Here the CDR3 reads CASSQSAGHSGANVLTF. The DNA for the CDR3 is TGCGCCAGCAGTCAATCGGCAGGACACTCTGGGGCCAACGTCCTGACTTTC.

As concerns this clone: The junction departs from the called germline gene at one end, perhaps through a read error. The rearrangement joins TRBV29-1 to TRBJ2-2; the match to TRBD2 covers 9 bases. The CDR3 spans 16 residues. Germline loops: CDR1 SQVTM, CDR2 ANQGSEA. This CDR3 reads CSVHTGLAGNTRELFF. CDR3 DNA: TGCAGCGTTCATACCGGCCTAGCGGGGAACACCAGGGAGCTGTTTTTT.

CDR3 DNA sequence: TGCGCCAGCAGCCAAGAGGCAGGGAGTGAAAAACTGTTTTTT. Translating gives CASSQEAGSEKLFF. The chain carries TRBV4-3 and TRBJ1-4; possible D gene TRBD1, 5 bases. The CDR3 covers 14 residues. V was cut by 0 bases and J by 7 bases, with 9 bases left in between. Germline V gene sequence: CDR1 LGHNA, CDR2 YSLEER.

This clone is a singleton in its sample. This chain uses TRBV7-2 with TRBJ2-7; 9 nucleotides agree with TRBD1. This CDR3 has 14 amino acids. CDR1 and CDR2 from the germline V gene are SGHTA and FQGNSA. Trimming took 5 bases from V and 3 from J; bases not matched to a gene: 5. The CDR3 loop reads CASSPWTGVYEQYF. The CDR3 coding sequence is TGTGCCAGCAGCCCGTGGACAGGGGTCTACGAGCAGTACTTC.

The V call is TRBV25-1, the J call TRBJ2-1, with 8 bases matching TRBD2. The ends lost 3 bases at V and 1 base at J; junction bases unmatched: 5. The germline gives CDR1 MGHDK, CDR2 SYGVNS. CDR3 length equals 16 residues. In DNA, the CDR3 is TGTGCCAGCAGTGAGTGGGGCGGGGGGTCCTACAATGAGCAGTTCTTC. The encoded protein is CASSEWGGGSYNEQFF.

V usage is TRBV7-9 and J usage is TRBJ1-1; D unresolved. Germline assignment: CDR1 SEHNR and CDR2 FQNEAQ (reference sequence). V lost 4 bases, J lost 0 bases, and 9 bases lay in between. This CDR3 region has 14 residues. In DNA form, the CDR3 reads TGTGCCAGCAGCTCTAGGGCCATGAACACTGAAGCTTTCTTT. Translation: CASSSRAMNTEAFF. Full variable domain (missing parts from reference TRBV7-9 and TRBJ1-1): DTGVSQNPRHKITKRGQNVTFRCDPISEHNRLYWYRQTLGQGPEFLTYFQNEAQLEKSRLLSDRFSAERPKGSFSTLEIQRTEQGDSAMYLCASSSRAMNTEAFFGQGTRLTVV.

This clone appeared a single time. The rearrangement uses TRBV7-2 and TRBJ2-7; the D call may be TRBD1 or TRBD2 (6 bases each). The CDR3 sequence is 16 residues long. Germline CDR1 is SGHTA and CDR2 is FQGNSA. With 2 bases removed from V and 5 bases from J, the gap between germline ends came to 19 bases. This CDR3 is CASSLLGGRNVDEQYF. Here the CDR3 DNA reads TGTGCCAGCAGCTTACTCGGGGGCAGGAATGTCGACGAGCAGTACTTC.

This clone showed up just once. CDR3 region: CAIGGQGNSGELFF. CDR3 sequence (DNA): TGTGCCATCGGGGGGCAGGGTAACTCCGGGGAGCTGTTTTTT. The gene calls are TRBV10-3 and TRBJ2-2; either TRBD1 or TRBD2 may supply D (6 bases each). V was shortened by 8 bases and J by 6 bases, with 16 bases between the two germline ends. This CDR3 has 14 residues. CDR1 is ENHRY and CDR2 is SYGVKD in the germline V gene.

The chain is built from TRBV7-2 and TRBJ1-2, with D possibly being TRBD1 (6 bases). The ends were cut back, 1 base at V and 3 bases at J, with 6 bases in the middle. Per the germline V gene, CDR1 is SGHTA and CDR2 is FQGNSA. CDR3 length equals 13 residues. The CDR3 bases are TGTGCCAGCAGCTTAGGACAGGACTATGGCTACACCTTC. Its protein is CASSLGQDYGYTF.

This clone was observed a single time. The rearrangement uses TRBV5-6 and TRBJ2-5; 9 positions match TRBD1. After removal of 4 bases from V and 3 bases from J, the junction contained 7 bases not matched to a gene. CDR1 is SGHDT and CDR2 is YYEEEE in the germline V gene. CDR3 length: 15 residues. In nucleotides, the CDR3 is TGTGCCAGCAGCCACGGACAGGGGCAAAAAGAGACCCAGTACTTC. Translation: CASSHGQGQKETQYF. The full variable domain, rest sourced from reference TRBV5-6 and TRBJ2-5, is DAGVTQSPTHLIKTRGQQVTLRCSPKSGHDTVSWYQQALGQGPQFIFQYYEEEERQRGNFPDRFSGHQFPNYSSELNVNALLLGDSALYLCASSHGQGQKETQYFGPGTRLLVL.

V usage is TRBV5-1 and J usage is TRBJ1-2; 8 bases align to TRBD1. This CDR3 has 14 residues. Trimming at V came to 7 bases and at J to 2 bases, leaving 7 bases not matched to a gene. The germline V gene encodes CDR1 SGHRS and CDR2 YFSETQ. The CDR3 coding sequence is TGCGCCAGCGGGACAGGAAATATCAACTATGGCTACACCTTC. Protein: CASGTGNINYGYTF.

The V gene is TRBV19, the J gene TRBJ1-5; a possible D gene is TRBD1 (5 bases). The CDR3 totals 15 residues. Germline CDR1 is LNHDA and CDR2 is SQIVND (reference sequence). The V gene lost 4 bases and the J gene lost 2 bases, with 12 bases spanning the gap. CDR3 sequence (DNA): TGTGCCAGTAGTACCTTGACGGGGGGCAATCAGCCCCAGCATTTT. Its protein product is CASSTLTGGNQPQHF.

The chain has TRBV7-2 and TRBJ2-2; 12 bases are a match to TRBD2. Trimming removed 5 bases from V and 0 bases from J; junction bases left unmatched: 7. The CDR3 runs to 18 residues. Looked up from germline, CDR1 is SGHTA and CDR2 is FQGNSA. This CDR3 is CASSQRPSGGANTGELFF. The DNA of the CDR3 is TGTGCCAGCAGCCAGCGCCCTAGCGGGGGGGCGAACACCGGGGAGCTGTTTTTT. The variable domain in full, with the rest retrieved from reference TRBV7-2 and TRBJ2-2, is GAGVSQSPSNKVTEKGKDVELRCDPISGHTALYWYRQSLGQGLEFLIYFQGNSAPDKSGLPSDRFSAERTGGSVSTLTIQRTQQEDSAVYLCASSQRPSGGANTGELFFGEGSRLTVL.

This rearrangement joins TRBV7-2 to TRBJ1-2; 7 bases agree with TRBD1. The CDR3 sequence is 13 residues long. The J segment lost 6 bases and the V segment lost 5 bases, leaving 6 bases of the junction unmatched. Per germline, CDR1 SGHTA and CDR2 FQGNSA. The CDR3 DNA is TGTGCCAGCAGCCTACTACAGGGGAATGGCTACACCTTC. This encodes CASSLLQGNGYTF.

The genes are TRBV6-5 and TRBJ2-3, with a possible D match to TRBD1 (6 bases). Trimming removed 4 bases from V and 3 bases from J, with 11 bases in between. CDR1 and CDR2 from the germline V gene are MNHEY and SVGAGI. CDR3 length: 14 residues. Here the CDR3 reads CASSSDRGTDTQYF. CDR3 nucleotide sequence: TGTGCCAGCAGTTCCGATAGGGGGACAGATACGCAGTATTTT.